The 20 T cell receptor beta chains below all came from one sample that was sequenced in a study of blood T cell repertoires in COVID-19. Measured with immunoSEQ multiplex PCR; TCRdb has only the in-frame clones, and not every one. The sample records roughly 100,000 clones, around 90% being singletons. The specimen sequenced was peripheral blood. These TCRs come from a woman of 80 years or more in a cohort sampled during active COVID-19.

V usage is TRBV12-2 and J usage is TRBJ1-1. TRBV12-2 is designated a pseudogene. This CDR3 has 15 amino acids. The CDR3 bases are TGTGCAAGTCGCCCACTTTTTCATATTTACGCTGAAGCTTTCTTT. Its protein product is CASRPLFHIYAEAFF.

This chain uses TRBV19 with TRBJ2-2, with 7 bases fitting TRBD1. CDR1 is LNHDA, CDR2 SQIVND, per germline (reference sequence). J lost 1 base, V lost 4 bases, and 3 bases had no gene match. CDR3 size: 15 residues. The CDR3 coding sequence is TGTGCCAGTAGTACCGGGACAGTGAACACCGGGGAGCTGTTTTTT. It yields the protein CASSTGTVNTGELFF.

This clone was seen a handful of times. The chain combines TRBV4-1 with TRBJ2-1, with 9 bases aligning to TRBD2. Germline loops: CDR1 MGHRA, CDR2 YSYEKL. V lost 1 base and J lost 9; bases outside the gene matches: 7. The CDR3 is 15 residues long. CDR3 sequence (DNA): TGCGCCAGCAGCCAAGTCTGGCTAGCGGGAACTGAGCAGTTCTTC. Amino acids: CASSQVWLAGTEQFF.

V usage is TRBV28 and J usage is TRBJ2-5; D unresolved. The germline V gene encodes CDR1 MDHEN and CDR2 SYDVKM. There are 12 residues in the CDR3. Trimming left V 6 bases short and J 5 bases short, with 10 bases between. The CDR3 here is CASRSVVETQYF. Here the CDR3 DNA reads TGTGCCAGCAGGTCAGTGGTGGAGACCCAGTACTTC.

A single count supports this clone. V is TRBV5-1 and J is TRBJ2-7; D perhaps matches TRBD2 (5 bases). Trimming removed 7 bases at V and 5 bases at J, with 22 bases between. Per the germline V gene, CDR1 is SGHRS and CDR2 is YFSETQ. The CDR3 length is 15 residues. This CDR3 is CASAHPGSSINEQYF. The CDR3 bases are TGCGCCAGCGCCCACCCGGGATCTTCGATTAACGAGCAGTACTTC.

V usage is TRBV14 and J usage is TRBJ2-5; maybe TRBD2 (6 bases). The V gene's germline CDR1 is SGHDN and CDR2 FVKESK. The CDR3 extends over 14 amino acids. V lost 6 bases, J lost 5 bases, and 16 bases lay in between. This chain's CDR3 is CASRVGGAGETQYF. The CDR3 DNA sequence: TGTGCCAGCAGAGTTGGAGGGGCTGGGGAGACCCAGTACTTC.

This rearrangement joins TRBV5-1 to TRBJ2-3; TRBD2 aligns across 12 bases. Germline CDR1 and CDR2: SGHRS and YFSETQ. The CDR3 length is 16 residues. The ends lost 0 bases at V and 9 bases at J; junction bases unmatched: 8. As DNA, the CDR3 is TGCGCCAGCAGCTTGGATCGGACTAGCGGGGTTTACACGCAGTATTTT. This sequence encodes CASSLDRTSGVYTQYF.

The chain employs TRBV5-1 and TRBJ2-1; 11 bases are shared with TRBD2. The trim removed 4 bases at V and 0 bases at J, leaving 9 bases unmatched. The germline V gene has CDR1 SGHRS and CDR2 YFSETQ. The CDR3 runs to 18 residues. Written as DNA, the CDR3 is TGCGCCAGCAGCACGGGGACTAGCGGAAACCCCTCCTACAATGAGCAGTTCTTC. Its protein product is CASSTGTSGNPSYNEQFF.

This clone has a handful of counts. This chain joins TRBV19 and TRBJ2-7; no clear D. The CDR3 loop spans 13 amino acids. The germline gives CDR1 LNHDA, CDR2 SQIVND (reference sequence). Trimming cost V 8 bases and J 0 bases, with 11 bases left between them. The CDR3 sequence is CASLERGSYEQYF. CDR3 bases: TGTGCCAGTCTAGAACGAGGCTCCTACGAGCAGTACTTC.

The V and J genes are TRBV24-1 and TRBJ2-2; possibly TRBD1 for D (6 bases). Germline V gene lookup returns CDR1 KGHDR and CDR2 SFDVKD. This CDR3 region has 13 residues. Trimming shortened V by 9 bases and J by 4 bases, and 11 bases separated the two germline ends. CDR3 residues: CATSDRPTGELFF. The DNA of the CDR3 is TGTGCCACCTCGGACAGACCCACCGGGGAGCTGTTTTTT.

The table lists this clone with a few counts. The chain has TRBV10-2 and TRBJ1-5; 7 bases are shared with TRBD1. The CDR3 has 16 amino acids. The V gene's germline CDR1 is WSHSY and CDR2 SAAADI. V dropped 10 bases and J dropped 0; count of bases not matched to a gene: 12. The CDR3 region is CATTTGTLYSNQPQHF. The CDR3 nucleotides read TGCGCCACCACGACAGGGACCCTCTATAGCAATCAGCCCCAGCATTTT.

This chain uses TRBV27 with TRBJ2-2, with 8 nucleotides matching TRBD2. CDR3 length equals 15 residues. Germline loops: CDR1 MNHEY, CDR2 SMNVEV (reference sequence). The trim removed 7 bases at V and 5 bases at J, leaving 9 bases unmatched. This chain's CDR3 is CASTVGGEGTGELFF. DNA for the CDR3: TGTGCCAGCACGGTCGGGGGGGAGGGGACCGGGGAGCTGTTTTTT.

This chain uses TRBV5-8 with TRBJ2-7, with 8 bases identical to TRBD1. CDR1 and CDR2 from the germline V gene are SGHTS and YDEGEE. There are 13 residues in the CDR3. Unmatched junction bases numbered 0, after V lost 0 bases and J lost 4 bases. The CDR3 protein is CASSLDRGYEQYF. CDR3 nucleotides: TGTGCCAGCAGCTTGGACAGGGGGTACGAGCAGTACTTC.

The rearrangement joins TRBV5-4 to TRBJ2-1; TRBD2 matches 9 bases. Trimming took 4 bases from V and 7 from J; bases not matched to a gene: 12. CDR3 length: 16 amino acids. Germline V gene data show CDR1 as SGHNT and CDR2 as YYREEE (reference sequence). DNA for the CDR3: TGTGCCAGCAGCAACTCAGCGGGAGGCCTTGGTAATGAGCAGTTCTTC. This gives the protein CASSNSAGGLGNEQFF. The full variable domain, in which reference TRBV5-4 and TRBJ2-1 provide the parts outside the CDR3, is ETGVTQSPTHLIKTRGQQVTLRCSSQSGHNTVSWYQQALGQGPQFIFQYYREEENGRGNFPPRFSGLQFPNYSSELNVNALELDDSALYLCASSNSAGGLGNEQFFGPGTRLTVL.

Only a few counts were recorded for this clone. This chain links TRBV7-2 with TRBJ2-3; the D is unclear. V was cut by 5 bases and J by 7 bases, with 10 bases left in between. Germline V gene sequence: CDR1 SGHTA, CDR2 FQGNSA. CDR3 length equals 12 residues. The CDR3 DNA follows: TGTGCCAGCAGCCTCCCCCCCTATACGCAGTATTTT. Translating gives CASSLPPYTQYF.

The CDR3 reads CASSQEGQALRAFF. CDR3 DNA sequence: TGCGCCAGCAGCCAAGAGGGTCAGGCCCTGCGAGCTTTCTTT. The gene calls are TRBV4-1 and TRBJ1-1; D gene unclear. The germline V and J ends were trimmed by 0 bases and 10 bases, with 15 bases remaining between them. Germline V lookup: CDR1 MGHRA, CDR2 YSYEKL. The CDR3 contains 14 residues.

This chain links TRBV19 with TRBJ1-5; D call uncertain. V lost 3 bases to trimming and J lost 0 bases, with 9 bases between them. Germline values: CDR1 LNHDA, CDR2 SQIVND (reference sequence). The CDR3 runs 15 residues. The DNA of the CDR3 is TGTGCCAGTAGTATTTCCCCTTATAGCAATCAGCCCCAGCATTTT. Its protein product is CASSISPYSNQPQHF.

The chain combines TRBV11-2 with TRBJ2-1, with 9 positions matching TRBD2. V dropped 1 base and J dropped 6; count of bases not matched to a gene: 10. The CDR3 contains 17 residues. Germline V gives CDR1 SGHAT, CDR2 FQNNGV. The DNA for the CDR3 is TGTGCCAGCAGCTTAGTTAGGGCTAGCGGGATGGTCAATGAGCAGTTCTTC. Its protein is CASSLVRASGMVNEQFF.

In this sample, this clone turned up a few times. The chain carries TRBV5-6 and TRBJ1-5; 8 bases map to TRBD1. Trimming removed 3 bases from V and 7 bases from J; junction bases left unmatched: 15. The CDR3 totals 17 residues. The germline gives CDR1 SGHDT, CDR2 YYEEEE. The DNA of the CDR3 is TGTGCCAGCAGCTCGACAGGGGTTTTGGGAGTCGGGCAGCCCCAGCATTTT. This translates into CASSSTGVLGVGQPQHF. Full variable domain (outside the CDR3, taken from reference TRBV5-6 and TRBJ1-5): DAGVTQSPTHLIKTRGQQVTLRCSPKSGHDTVSWYQQALGQGPQFIFQYYEEEERQRGNFPDRFSGHQFPNYSSELNVNALLLGDSALYLCASSSTGVLGVGQPQHFGDGTRLSIL.

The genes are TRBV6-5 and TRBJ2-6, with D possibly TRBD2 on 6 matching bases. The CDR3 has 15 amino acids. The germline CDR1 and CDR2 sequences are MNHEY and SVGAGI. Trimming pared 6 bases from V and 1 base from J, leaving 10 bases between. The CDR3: CASRPRESGANVLTF. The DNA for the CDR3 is TGTGCCAGCAGACCGCGGGAATCTGGGGCCAACGTCCTGACTTTC.